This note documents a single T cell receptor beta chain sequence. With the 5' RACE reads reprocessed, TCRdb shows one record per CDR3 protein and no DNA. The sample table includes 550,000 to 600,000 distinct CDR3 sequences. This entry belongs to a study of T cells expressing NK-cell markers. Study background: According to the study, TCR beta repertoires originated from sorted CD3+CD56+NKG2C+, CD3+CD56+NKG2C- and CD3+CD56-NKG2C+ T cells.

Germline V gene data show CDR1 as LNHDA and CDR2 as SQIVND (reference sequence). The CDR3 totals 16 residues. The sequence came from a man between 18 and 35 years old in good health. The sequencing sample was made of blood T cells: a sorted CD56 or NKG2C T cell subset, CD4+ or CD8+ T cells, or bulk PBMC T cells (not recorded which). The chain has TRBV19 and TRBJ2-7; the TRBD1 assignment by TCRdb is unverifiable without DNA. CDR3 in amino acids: CASHPRGAQSLYEQYF. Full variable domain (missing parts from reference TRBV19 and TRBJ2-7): DGGITQSPKYLFRKEGQNVTLSCEQNLNHDAMYWYRQDPGQGLRLIYYSQIVNDFQKGDIAEGYSVSREKKESFPLTVTSAQKNPTAFYLCASHPRGAQSLYEQYFGPGTRLTVT.